This T cell receptor beta chain was found in a study of cytotoxic CD8 clonotypes in ibrutinib-treated CLL. Study summary: Response samples were drawn at a median of approximately 11 months of treatment, range 6 to 36. The average sample held around 260,000 productive templates and 87,000 or so productive rearrangements.

CDR1 and CDR2 from the germline V gene are MDHEN and SYDVKM. The V gene lost 3 bases and the J gene lost 1 base, with 16 bases spanning the gap. CDR3 length equals 16 residues. Sequencing sought depths of 1 in 200,000 to 1 in 1 million T cells. Using immunoSEQ multiplex PCR, the repertoire was profiled, and TCRdb retains in-frame clones only, with some absent. Altogether about 140,000 clones are present, around 77% being singletons, with the ten largest covering around a quarter. The source of this sequence is a human donor with chronic lymphocytic leukemia. V usage is TRBV28 and J usage is TRBJ2-7; a weak D match, TRBD2 (5 bases). This sample comprised PBMCs, obtained after 12 months of ibrutinib treatment. The CDR3 coding sequence is TGTGCCAGCAGTTTCGCGGGCCGGCGAGGGTCCTACGAGCAGTACTTC. The encoded protein is CASSFAGRRGSYEQYF.